Presented here are 20 T cell receptor beta chains from one specimen sequenced in a study of regulatory T cells in long-lasting Graves disease. To make TCR beta libraries, researchers used iRepertoire HTBI primers and Arm-PCR of CDR3 regions. MiXCR, applied by TCRdb to the multiplex PCR reads, yields one record per CDR3 protein. In the table there are 350,000 to 500,000 distinct CDR3 sequences, roughly 15% of which are singletons. The time point: newly diagnosed GD, antithyroid drugs for less than 3 months. The TCR library was made from RNA that had been extracted from PBMCs in TRIzol. The same specimen was also included in a second study, on T cells in Graves' hyperthyroidism and ophthalmopathy.

The sequencing here drew on peripheral blood mononuclear cells (PBMCs), taken at new diagnosis, from a patient treated with antithyroid drugs. Receptors originate from a woman younger than 35 with Graves disease.

The V call is TRBV20-1, the J call TRBJ1-4, with unresolved D. This CDR3 spans 12 amino acids. Germline assignment: CDR1 DFQATT and CDR2 SNEGSKA (reference sequence). Trimming removed 7 bases at V and 4 bases at J, with 10 bases between. The DNA for the CDR3 is TGCAGTGGGCGGGGTGGTAATGAAAAACTGTTTTTT. This sequence encodes CSGRGGNEKLFF.

The V gene is TRBV11-2, the J gene TRBJ2-3; 9 nucleotides line up with TRBD2. This CDR3 spans 15 amino acids. Germline CDR1 and CDR2: SGHAT and FQNNGV. The J segment lost 2 bases and the V segment lost 3 bases, leaving 3 bases of the junction unmatched. The CDR3 loop is CASSFGTSYTDTQYF. CDR3 sequence (DNA): TGTGCCAGCAGCTTCGGGACTAGCTACACAGATACGCAGTATTTT.

The chain recombines TRBV19 with TRBJ2-2, with 9 bases aligning to TRBD1. The junction had 12 bases not matched to a gene; V was cut back by 10 bases and J by 6 bases. The CDR3 covers 15 residues. Germline V gene lookup returns CDR1 LNHDA and CDR2 SQIVND (reference sequence). The CDR3 region is CATKNRGPDSGELFF. CDR3 DNA: TGTGCCACAAAGAACAGGGGGCCCGATTCCGGGGAGCTGTTTTTT. Complete variable domain (other parts from reference TRBV19 and TRBJ2-2): DGGITQSPKYLFRKEGQNVTLSCEQNLNHDAMYWYRQDPGQGLRLIYYSQIVNDFQKGDIAEGYSVSREKKESFPLTVTSAQKNPTAFYLCATKNRGPDSGELFFGEGSRLTVL.

To note about this clonotype: Possible read error: a much larger clone is one base away. The rearrangement joins TRBV7-8 to TRBJ2-5; D is ambiguous. In germline, CDR1 is SGHVS, CDR2 FQNEAQ. There are 13 residues in the CDR3. For the CDR3, the DNA is TGTGCCACGCAAAGCCGGGTACAAGAGACCCAGCACTTC. It translates to CATQSRVQETQHF.

Comments on this clonotype: A much larger clone sits a single nucleotide away, making a read error possible. This chain links TRBV11-3 with TRBJ2-7; 9 bases align to TRBD2. The CDR3 covers 18 residues. The germline V gene has CDR1 SGHNT and CDR2 YENEEA. Trimming took 1 base from V and 7 from J; bases not matched to a gene: 17. The chain's CDR3 is CASSLAIAGEGFYNEQYF. For the CDR3, the DNA is TGTGCCAGCAGCTTAGCGATAGCGGGAGAAGGGTTCTACAATGAGCAGTACTTC.

This clonotype was detected only a few times. V usage is TRBV3-1 and J usage is TRBJ2-7, with TRBD2 identical over 9 bases. In germline, CDR1 is LGHDT, CDR2 YNNKEL (reference sequence). The CDR3 covers 15 residues. Trimming removed 5 bases from V and 1 base from J; junction bases left unmatched: 6. The CDR3: CASSFRLAVSYEQYF. Here the CDR3 DNA reads TGTGCCAGCAGCTTTCGACTAGCGGTTTCCTACGAGCAGTACTTC.

The chain carries TRBV10-2 and TRBJ1-5; D is unresolved. The V and J ends lost 1 base and 5 bases respectively, with 3 bases between them. Germline lookup yields CDR1 WSHSY and CDR2 SAAADI. This CDR3 is 12 amino acids long. The CDR3 loop is CASSEWDQPQHF. The CDR3 DNA sequence: TGCGCCAGCAGTGAGTGGGATCAGCCCCAGCATTTT.

This clonotype has ten or more counts. The rearrangement uses TRBV12-3 or TRBV12-4 and TRBJ1-1; perhaps TRBD1 as D (5 bases). Trimming took 4 bases from V and 7 from J, leaving 10 bases between them. CDR3 size: 12 residues. The CDR3 loop reads CASSSEGFEAFF. The DNA of the CDR3 is TGTGCCAGCAGTTCGGAGGGGTTTGAAGCTTTCTTT.

V gene TRBV12-3 or TRBV12-4 combines with J gene TRBJ2-2; 12 bases agree with TRBD1. The trim removed 6 bases at V and 5 bases at J, leaving 4 bases unmatched. The CDR3 is 15 amino acids. Here the CDR3 DNA reads TGTGCCAGCAGCGGGACAGGGGGCGTTACCGGGGAGCTGTTTTTT. It is translated as CASSGTGGVTGELFF.

V gene TRBV4-1 combines with J gene TRBJ2-5, with D perhaps matching TRBD2 (5 bases). V lost 1 base, J lost 4 bases, and 16 bases lay in between. CDR1 and CDR2 from the germline V gene are MGHRA and YSYEKL. There are 16 residues in the CDR3. CDR3 in DNA: TGCGCCAGCAGCCAAGTCGGGATACTAGATGGAGAGACCCAGTACTTC. It codes for CASSQVGILDGETQYF.

This clonotype has more than one count but fewer than ten. This chain joins TRBV10-2 and TRBJ1-5; D call uncertain. This CDR3 is built from 14 residues. In germline, CDR1 is WSHSY, CDR2 SAAADI. V shed 3 bases and J shed 2 bases, with 8 bases lying between them. CDR3 in amino acids: CASSEIDGNQPQHF. CDR3 in DNA: TGCGCCAGCAGTGAAATTGACGGCAATCAGCCCCAGCATTTT.

This chain uses TRBV18 with TRBJ1-5; no definite D call. The CDR3 loop spans 14 amino acids. Germline V gene lookup returns CDR1 KGHSH and CDR2 LQKENI. V lost 3 bases and J lost 9, with 15 bases in between. Written as DNA, the CDR3 is TGTGCCAGCTCACCGGCCGAAGCTAGTCGGCCCCAGCATTTT. Translation gives CASSPAEASRPQHF.

This clonotype was seen ten or more times. The chain combines TRBV20-1 with TRBJ2-1, with D maybe TRBD2 (7 bases). CDR3 length: 15 amino acids. Germline V gene sequence: CDR1 DFQATT, CDR2 SNEGSKA (reference sequence). The V and J ends lost 0 bases and 6 bases respectively, with 15 bases between them. As DNA, the CDR3 is TGCAGTGCTAGAGATAGTGGGAGGGGGGCCAATGAGCAGTTCTTC. Translated: CSARDSGRGANEQFF.

This clonotype was seen at least ten times. The gene calls are TRBV24-1 and TRBJ2-3; 15 bases are a match to TRBD2. Germline assignment: CDR1 KGHDR and CDR2 SFDVKD. Trimming removed 2 bases from V and 4 bases from J; junction bases left unmatched: 12. The length of the CDR3 is 20 residues. The CDR3 loop reads CATSDSHGLAGGPSADTQYF. The DNA for the CDR3 is TGTGCCACCAGTGATTCCCACGGACTAGCGGGAGGGCCCAGCGCAGATACGCAGTATTTT.

In its sample, this clonotype was seen many times. The chain recombines TRBV2 with TRBJ2-3, with unresolved D. V gave up 7 bases and J gave up 7 bases, with 6 bases separating them. Germline V gene sequence: CDR1 SNHLY, CDR2 FYNNEI. This CDR3 has 10 residues. The CDR3 sequence is CASMGNTQYF. The CDR3 DNA sequence: TGTGCCAGCATGGGGAATACGCAGTATTTT.

The CDR3 DNA follows: TGCGCCAGCAGCCACCCCCCGGGCGGTCTGATGACTGAAGCTTTCTTT. Its translation is CASSHPPGGLMTEAFF. The chain couples TRBV4-1 to TRBJ1-1, with no clear D. Germline lookup yields CDR1 MGHRA and CDR2 YSYEKL. Deletions cut 3 bases from V and 5 bases from J, with 19 bases between. The CDR3 is made up of 16 amino acids.

The genes are TRBV7-9 and TRBJ2-1; the D gene is possibly TRBD2 (7 bases). Trimming left V 4 bases short and J 2 bases short, with 12 bases between. From germline, CDR1 is SEHNR and CDR2 FQNEAQ (reference sequence). CDR3 size: 15 residues. The CDR3 DNA is TGTGCCAGCAGCTGGGGGGGCGGGACCTACAATGAGCAGTTCTTC. It encodes CASSWGGGTYNEQFF.

This clonotype turned up a few times. The chain links TRBV30 to TRBJ2-3; no firm D call. This CDR3 comprises 15 residues. Between the trimmed V and J ends, which lost 4 bases and 2 bases, there was a span of 16 bases. From germline, CDR1 is GTSNPN and CDR2 SVGIG (reference sequence). The CDR3 loop reads CAWTTGLSNTDTQYF. The CDR3 DNA reads as TGTGCCTGGACTACTGGTTTGAGTAACACAGATACGCAGTATTTT.

Ten or more counts support this clonotype. The V call is TRBV5-1, the J call TRBJ2-1; D might be TRBD1 (5 bases). V was cut by 0 bases and J by 1 base, with 11 bases left in between. Germline CDR1 and CDR2: SGHRS and YFSETQ. The CDR3 contains 16 residues. For the CDR3, the DNA is TGCGCCAGCAGCTTGGGCCAGAAGGGGTCCTACAATGAGCAGTTCTTC. As protein: CASSLGQKGSYNEQFF.

This clonotype came up a few times. V usage is TRBV7-9 and J usage is TRBJ2-3; 7 bases agree with TRBD2. The CDR3 contains 15 residues. V shed 4 bases, J shed 3 bases, and the junction held 7 bases outside the gene matches. Germline V gene data show CDR1 as SEHNR and CDR2 as FQNEAQ (reference sequence). CDR3 DNA sequence: TGTGCCAGCAGCTACTCTACTAGCGAGACAGATACGCAGTATTTT. This translates into CASSYSTSETDTQYF.